These 24 T cell receptor beta chains originate from one sample sequenced in a study of T-cell reconstitution after alpha-beta-depleted transplantation in children. Unique molecular identifiers were incorporated when the TCRbeta library was constructed. TCRdb used MiXCR to reprocess the PCR reads, holding one entry per CDR3 protein. The profile covers more than 400,000 distinct CDR3 sequences, with roughly 44% appearing a single time and roughly 27% taken by the ten largest. The source material was PBMCs, sampled before TCRalphabeta/CD19-depleted stem cell transplant. These receptors all stem from a girl between 2 and 10 years old with aplastic anemia, due to receive a stem cell transplant.

This chain uses TRBV7-9 with TRBJ2-1, with TRBD1 identical over 7 bases. Germline V gene data show CDR1 as SEHNR and CDR2 as FQNEAQ (reference sequence). The CDR3 is 15 residues long. After removal of 3 bases from V and 7 bases from J, the junction contained 9 bases not matched to a gene. The CDR3 nucleotides are TGTGCCAGCAGCTTGGGTCGTGACAGGGAAAATGAGCAGTTCTTC. Residues: CASSLGRDRENEQFF. Full variable domain (remainder filled in from reference TRBV7-9 and TRBJ2-1): DTGVSQNPRHKITKRGQNVTFRCDPISEHNRLYWYRQTLGQGPEFLTYFQNEAQLEKSRLLSDRFSAERPKGSFSTLEIQRTEQGDSAMYLCASSLGRDRENEQFFGPGTRLTVL.

This clonotype was seen repeatedly, ten times or more. CDR3 in amino acids: CASSLYSGWETQYF. The CDR3 coding sequence is TGCGCCAGCAGCCTATATAGCGGCTGGGAGACCCAGTACTTC. The V call is TRBV5-1, the J call TRBJ2-5; possible D gene TRBD2, 6 bases. This CDR3 region has 14 residues. V dropped 4 bases and J dropped 5 bases, with 15 bases sitting between them. Germline V gene data show CDR1 as SGHRS and CDR2 as YFSETQ.

Ten or more counts support this clonotype. This chain links TRBV5-1 with TRBJ2-3, with D maybe TRBD2 (5 bases). CDR1 is SGHRS, CDR2 YFSETQ, per germline. The CDR3 covers 14 residues. With 4 bases removed from V and 7 bases from J, the gap between germline ends came to 16 bases. DNA for the CDR3: TGCGCCAGCAGCCCTCTAGCCTCACCTAATACGCAGTATTTT. Its protein product is CASSPLASPNTQYF.

This clonotype has a handful of counts. Written as DNA, the CDR3 is TGTGCCAGCAGCTTAGCACCTGGGGGACTAGCGGCCTACAATGAGCAGTTCTTC. It yields the protein CASSLAPGGLAAYNEQFF. The chain employs TRBV11-1 and TRBJ2-1, with 11 positions matching TRBD2. CDR3 length: 18 amino acids. Germline values: CDR1 SGHAT, CDR2 FQDESV (reference sequence). Losses at the gene ends were 0 bases for V and 2 bases for J; bases not matched to a gene: 6.

This clonotype was seen repeatedly, ten times or more. The chain has TRBV29-1 and TRBJ2-3; D uncertain. The V end lost 2 bases, the J end lost 4 bases, and 13 bases lay between the germline ends. This CDR3 is 14 amino acids long. Germline V gene lookup returns CDR1 SQVTM and CDR2 ANQGSEA. CDR3 in DNA: TGCAGCGTTGAAAGCCCCCCCGGGCCAGATACGCAGTATTTT. Protein: CSVESPPGPDTQYF.

This clonotype was detected many times. V is TRBV12-3 or TRBV12-4 and J is TRBJ2-1; D tentatively reads TRBD1 or TRBD2 (6 bases each). V lost 7 bases and J lost 8, with 21 bases in between. The length of the CDR3 is 15 residues. CDR3 sequence: CASTFWGAFGHEQFF. The CDR3 DNA reads as TGTGCCAGCACCTTCTGGGGGGCTTTTGGGCATGAGCAGTTCTTC.

This clonotype was counted only a few times. The chain links TRBV10-3 to TRBJ1-2; the D gene is possibly TRBD1 (6 bases). The CDR3 runs 11 residues. V was clipped by 0 bases and J by 14 bases, with 10 bases between them. CDR1 and CDR2 (germline): ENHRY, SYGVKD. The CDR3 nucleotides are TGTGCCATCAGTGAGTCGACAGGCATAACCTTC. Its protein product is CAISESTGITF.

The chain combines TRBV28 with TRBJ2-7, with TRBD1 matching 8 bases. Germline V gives CDR1 MDHEN, CDR2 SYDVKM. The junction had 10 bases not matched to a gene; V was cut back by 5 bases and J by 7 bases. The CDR3 runs to 14 residues. CDR3 bases: TGTGCCAGCAGTCTGACAGGGGAGGCAGGAGAGCAGTACTTC. Translating it yields CASSLTGEAGEQYF.

The sample holds one count of this clonotype. The rearrangement joins TRBV20-1 to TRBJ2-5, with 7 bases identical to TRBD2. This CDR3 has 12 amino acids. Germline V gene data show CDR1 as DFQATT and CDR2 as SNEGSKA (reference sequence). V dropped 6 bases and J dropped 2; count of bases not matched to a gene: 3. For the CDR3, the DNA is TGCAGTGCGCCGGGACTACAAGAGACCCAGTACTTC. Translating it yields CSAPGLQETQYF.

The chain carries TRBV6-1 and TRBJ1-2; 9 positions match TRBD1. Germline values: CDR1 MNHNS, CDR2 SASEGT. The CDR3 consists of 16 residues. The J segment lost 8 bases and the V segment lost 2 bases, leaving 12 bases of the junction unmatched. DNA for the CDR3: TGTGCCAGCAGTGAATCGAAGGGACAGGGCTGGAGCGGCTACACCTTC. This translates into CASSESKGQGWSGYTF.

The CDR3 coding sequence is TGTGCCAGCAGCCTACTGGACAGGGTCTATGGCTACACCTTC. Its translation: CASSLLDRVYGYTF. This chain joins TRBV14 and TRBJ1-2; TRBD1 matches at 8 bases. The length of the CDR3 is 14 residues. Germline V lookup: CDR1 SGHDN, CDR2 FVKESK. Trimming removed 4 bases from V and 4 bases from J; junction bases left unmatched: 5. Using reference TRBV14 and TRBJ1-2 for the parts outside the CDR3, the full variable domain is EAGVTQFPSHSVIEKGQTVTLRCDPISGHDNLYWYRRVMGKEIKFLLHFVKESKQDESGMPNNRFLAERTGGTYSTLKVQPAELEDSGVYFCASSLLDRVYGYTFGSGTRLTVV.

The chain combines TRBV7-8 with TRBJ2-1; no firm D call. Trimming removed 6 bases from V and 4 bases from J, with 10 bases in between. Per the germline V gene, CDR1 is SGHVS and CDR2 is FQNEAQ. The CDR3 length is 13 residues. The CDR3 DNA reads as TGTGCCAGCAGTTTCGATATGTACAATGAGCAGTTCTTC. Translation: CASSFDMYNEQFF.

This clonotype was recorded only once. The rearrangement uses TRBV20-1 and TRBJ2-3; 7 bases map to TRBD1. Germline values: CDR1 DFQATT, CDR2 SNEGSKA (reference sequence). Losses at the gene ends were 0 bases for V and 4 bases for J; bases not matched to a gene: 16. The CDR3 runs to 18 residues. CDR3 in DNA: TGCAGTGCTAGAGACACGGACAGGACGGTGGGGTCGGCAGATACGCAGTATTTT. Its translation: CSARDTDRTVGSADTQYF.

CDR3 sequence reads: CASSFWDRGTDTQYF. CDR3 coding DNA: TGTGCCAGCAGTTTCTGGGACAGGGGCACAGATACGCAGTATTTT. The V call is TRBV28, the J call TRBJ2-3; 9 bases map to TRBD1. The CDR3 sequence is 15 residues long. With 3 bases clipped from V and 1 base from J, the junction kept 2 bases outside the gene matches. Germline CDR1 is MDHEN and CDR2 is SYDVKM. The entire variable domain, with the rest obtained from reference TRBV28 and TRBJ2-3, is as follows: DVKVTQSSRYLVKRTGEKVFLECVQDMDHENMFWYRQDPGLGLRLIYFSYDVKMKEKGDIPEGYSVSREKKERFSLILESASTNQTSMYLCASSFWDRGTDTQYFGPGTRLTVL.

The genes are TRBV6-2 or TRBV6-3 and TRBJ1-1; 8 bases align to TRBD1. Germline V gene data show CDR1 as MNHEY and CDR2 as SVGEGT. After removal of 0 bases from V and 4 bases from J, the junction contained 4 bases not matched to a gene. This CDR3 has 15 amino acids. For the CDR3, the DNA is TGTGCCAGCAGTTACTCCCTGCAGGGGGCCACTGAAGCTTTCTTT. This encodes CASSYSLQGATEAFF.

This chain joins TRBV20-1 and TRBJ2-6, with a weak D call TRBD1 (6 bases). Germline V gives CDR1 DFQATT, CDR2 SNEGSKA (reference sequence). The CDR3 is made up of 15 amino acids. V was shortened by 3 bases and J by 3 bases, with 12 bases between the two germline ends. The CDR3 is CSASPGVVGANVLTF. CDR3 DNA sequence: TGCAGTGCTAGCCCAGGGGTGGTTGGGGCCAACGTCCTGACTTTC.

This clonotype has just a few counts. The J gene is TRBJ2-7, the V gene TRBV5-5; the D call may be TRBD1 or TRBD2 (7 bases each). The V gene lost 0 bases and the J gene lost 9 bases, with 19 bases spanning the gap. The CDR3 spans 15 residues. Per germline, CDR1 SGHKS and CDR2 YYEKEE (reference sequence). CDR3 sequence reads: CASSLVQGGPRWQYF. In DNA form, the CDR3 reads TGTGCCAGCAGCTTGGTGCAGGGGGGGCCACGTTGGCAGTACTTC.

The chain couples TRBV15 to TRBJ2-7; D unclear. CDR1 and CDR2 (germline): LNHNV, YYDKDF (reference sequence). The CDR3 spans 13 residues. The V end lost 0 bases, the J end lost 1 base, and 4 bases lay between the germline ends. This CDR3 is CATSRELSYEQYF. CDR3 nucleotide sequence: TGTGCCACCAGCAGAGAATTGTCCTACGAGCAGTACTTC. The complete variable domain, with remaining parts taken from reference TRBV15 and TRBJ2-7, reads DAMVIQNPRYQVTQFGKPVTLSCSQTLNHNVMYWYQQKSSQAPKLLFHYYDKDFNNEADTPDNFQSRRPNTSFCFLDIRSPGLGDTAMYLCATSRELSYEQYFGPGTRLTVT.

V and J are TRBV29-1 and TRBJ2-7; tentatively, D is TRBD1 (5 bases). The ends were cut back, 6 bases at V and 1 base at J, with 13 bases in the middle. CDR1 and CDR2 from the germline V gene are SQVTM and ANQGSEA. CDR3 size: 13 residues. CDR3: CSVTDSLSYEQYF. The CDR3 nucleotides are TGCAGCGTCACAGACAGCCTATCCTACGAGCAGTACTTC.

This clonotype appeared a few times. This sequence joins TRBV28 and TRBJ2-1, with D possibly matching TRBD2 (5 bases). Trimming left V 3 bases short and J 6 bases short, with 9 bases between. The CDR3 length is 13 residues. From germline, CDR1 is MDHEN and CDR2 SYDVKM. CDR3 sequence: CASSLPGINEQFF. CDR3 sequence (DNA): TGTGCCAGCAGTTTGCCCGGGATCAATGAGCAGTTCTTC.

This clonotype occurred a few times. The chain links TRBV15 to TRBJ1-3, with 10 bases lining up with TRBD1. This CDR3 has 16 amino acids. CDR1 is LNHNV and CDR2 is YYDKDF in the germline V gene (reference sequence). The junction had 0 bases not matched to a gene; V was cut back by 1 base and J by 0 bases. The CDR3 here is CATSRGQGASGNTIYF. The CDR3 DNA sequence: TGTGCCACCAGCAGAGGACAGGGGGCCTCTGGAAACACCATATATTTT.

The CDR3 sequence is CASSLLTRAADTQYF. DNA of the CDR3: TGTGCCAGCAGTCTATTAACCCGGGCAGCAGATACGCAGTATTTT. This sequence joins TRBV28 and TRBJ2-3, with D hard to call. Germline assignment: CDR1 MDHEN and CDR2 SYDVKM. Trimming took 5 bases from V and 4 from J, leaving 16 bases between them. The CDR3 length is 15 residues.

The chain combines TRBV4-1 with TRBJ2-7; D remains ambiguous. Germline CDR1 is MGHRA and CDR2 is YSYEKL. The CDR3 is made up of 14 amino acids. The germline V and J ends were trimmed by 2 bases and 3 bases, with 11 bases remaining between them. The CDR3 DNA reads as TGCGCCAGCAGCCAACTAGGCAGGAGCTACGAGCAGTACTTC. This codes for CASSQLGRSYEQYF.

V is TRBV5-1 and J is TRBJ1-2, with D possibly matching TRBD1 (5 bases). CDR1 SGHRS and CDR2 YFSETQ come from the germline V gene. The CDR3 extends over 15 amino acids. Trimming took off 2 bases at V and 8 bases at J, with 19 bases between the two ends. The CDR3 sequence is CASSLDTGPSEGYTF. The CDR3, as DNA: TGCGCCAGCAGCTTAGACACAGGTCCCTCGGAGGGCTACACCTTC. Combining the CDR3 with reference TRBV5-1 and TRBJ1-2 gives the whole variable domain KAGVTQTPRYLIKTRGQQVTLSCSPISGHRSVSWYQQTPGQGLQFLFEYFSETQRNKGNFPGRFSGRQFSNSRSEMNVSTLELGDSALYLCASSLDTGPSEGYTFGSGTRLTVV.